These T cell receptor beta chains were read from a single sample in a study of identical twins. One entry per CDR3 protein results from TCRdb running MiXCR on the 5' RACE reads. The table records roughly 630,000 distinct CDR3 sequences, around 7.5% of them present only once. Another study also made use of these data, one on yellow fever vaccine responses in identical twins.

Sequenced material: PBMCs. The receptor source for this set is a woman between 18 and 29 years old in good health. CDR3s include the opening cysteine and the closing phenylalanine or tryptophan. The D gene is left open where the match is weak. Size values are once, few and many counts, or a class for expanded clones, and some rows have none.

D	V	size	J	CDR3	DNA
-	TRBV6-1	many	TRBJ1-1	CASKPGFSHLPALNTEAFF	TGTGCCAGCAAACCGGGATTCTCGCACCTACCAGCCCTGAACACTGAAGCTTTCTTT
TRBD2	TRBV2	few	TRBJ2-7	CASSQLAARSYEQYF	TGTGCCAGCAGTCAACTAGCGGCCCGATCCTACGAGCAGTACTTC
TRBD1	TRBV3-1	-	TRBJ2-2	CASSLRQGSGELFF	TGTGCCAGCAGCCTCCGACAGGGATCCGGGGAGCTGTTTTTT
-	TRBV20-1	many	TRBJ2-1	CSATGTWIYNEQFF	TGCAGTGCGACCGGGACTTGGATCTACAATGAGCAGTTCTTC
TRBD1	TRBV2	-	TRBJ1-3	CASSLPGQLRNTIYF	TGTGCCAGCAGCCTCCCGGGACAGTTAAGAAACACCATATATTTT
-	TRBV9	few	TRBJ2-5	CASSNPPETQYF	TGTGCCAGCAGCAACCCCCCAGAGACCCAGTACTTC
-	TRBV14	-	TRBJ2-1	CASSQARGHNEQFF	TGTGCCAGCAGCCAAGCGCGGGGCCACAATGAGCAGTTCTTC
TRBD2	TRBV20-1	few	TRBJ2-7	CSARRLAEDEQYF	TGCAGTGCCCGGCGACTAGCGGAAGACGAGCAGTACTTC
-	TRBV3-1	few	TRBJ2-3	CASSQEGGAGDTQYF	TGTGCCAGCAGCCAAGAGGGGGGGGCCGGTGATACGCAGTATTTT
-	TRBV4-1	many	TRBJ2-2	CASSQYSGQNYANTGELFF	TGCGCCAGCAGTCAGTATTCCGGACAAAACTACGCGAACACCGGGGAGCTGTTTTTT
-	TRBV11-2	few	TRBJ2-4	CASSLSTGKNIQYF	TGTGCCAGCAGCTTATCGACAGGCAAAAACATTCAGTACTTC
-	TRBV12-3/TRBV12-4	many	TRBJ2-7	CASSKGRHTAYEQYF	TGTGCCAGCAGTAAAGGGAGACATACGGCCTACGAGCAGTACTTC
-	TRBV6-1	many	TRBJ1-6	CASSRRDLNSPLHF	TGTGCCAGCAGTCGGCGGGACTTGAATTCACCCCTCCACTTT
-	TRBV3-1	-	TRBJ2-1	CASTKGGNEQFF	TGTGCCAGCACTAAAGGGGGAAATGAGCAGTTCTTC
-	TRBV12-3/TRBV12-4	many	TRBJ1-6	CASRGTSPNSPLHF	TGTGCCAGCAGAGGCACGAGCCCTAATTCACCCCTCCACTTT
TRBD2	TRBV10-2	many	TRBJ2-3	CASSDPRLAGEDTQYF	TGCGCCAGCAGTGACCCAAGGCTGGCGGGAGAAGATACGCAGTATTTT
TRBD2	TRBV19	many	TRBJ2-7	CASTQSGTTAYEQHF	TGTGCCAGTACCCAAAGCGGGACCACCGCCTACGAGCAGCACTTC
TRBD1	TRBV4-1	many	TRBJ2-1	CASSQDRGRVDEQFF	TGCGCCAGCAGTCAAGACAGGGGGAGGGTAGATGAGCAGTTCTTC
TRBD1	TRBV15	-	TRBJ2-5	CATSRPGQGRVETQYF	TGTGCCACCAGCAGACCCGGACAGGGGAGGGTTGAGACCCAGTACTTC
TRBD1	TRBV4-2	many	TRBJ2-3	CASSRDTGGSTDTQYF	TGTGCCAGCAGCCGCGACACAGGGGGGAGTACAGATACGCAGTATTTT